Reported below is one T cell receptor (beta chain). cDNA reverse transcribed from extracted RNA served as the sequencing template. Generated by immunoSEQ multiplex PCR, the TCRdb table keeps only in-frame clones and is missing some. The sample contains 200,000 to 250,000 clones, approximately 38% of which appear only once. This specimen belongs to a study of CD8+ T cells in alopecia areata. Study summary: Dosing with tofacitinib proceeded for 6 to 18 months, followed by 6 months off drug.

Treatment described: oral pan-JAK inhibitor, 5-10 mg twice daily. This specimen consisted of CD4+ T cells sorted from blood, obtained around week 30, from a patient treated with tofacitinib. This receptor was obtained from a human donor with alopecia areata.

CDR3 amino acids: CSVQRTGAGELFF. The CDR3 DNA follows: TGCAGCGTGCAACGGACAGGCGCCGGGGAGCTGTTTTTT. The chain uses TRBV29-1 and TRBJ2-2; 7 nucleotides align to TRBD1. With V trimmed by 6 bases and J by 6 bases, 7 bases remained unmatched. Per the germline V gene, CDR1 is SQVTM and CDR2 is ANQGSEA. The CDR3 loop spans 13 amino acids.